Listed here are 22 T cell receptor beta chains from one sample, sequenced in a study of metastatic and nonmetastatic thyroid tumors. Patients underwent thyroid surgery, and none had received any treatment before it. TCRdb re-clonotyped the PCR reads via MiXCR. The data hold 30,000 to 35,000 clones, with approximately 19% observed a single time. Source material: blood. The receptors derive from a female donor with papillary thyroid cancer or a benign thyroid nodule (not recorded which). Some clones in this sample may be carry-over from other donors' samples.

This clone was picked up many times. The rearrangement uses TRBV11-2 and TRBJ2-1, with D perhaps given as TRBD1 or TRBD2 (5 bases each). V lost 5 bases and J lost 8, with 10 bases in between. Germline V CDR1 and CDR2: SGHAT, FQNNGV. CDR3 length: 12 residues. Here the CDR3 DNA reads TGTGCCAGCAGCGACCAGGGAGATGAGCAGTTCTTC. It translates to CASSDQGDEQFF.

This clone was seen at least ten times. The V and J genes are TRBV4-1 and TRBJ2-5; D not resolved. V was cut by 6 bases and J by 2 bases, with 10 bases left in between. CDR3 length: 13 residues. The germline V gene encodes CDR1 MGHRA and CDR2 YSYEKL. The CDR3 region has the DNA TGCGCCAGCAGGGGTCCGCCTCAAGAGACCCAGTACTTC. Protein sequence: CASRGPPQETQYF.

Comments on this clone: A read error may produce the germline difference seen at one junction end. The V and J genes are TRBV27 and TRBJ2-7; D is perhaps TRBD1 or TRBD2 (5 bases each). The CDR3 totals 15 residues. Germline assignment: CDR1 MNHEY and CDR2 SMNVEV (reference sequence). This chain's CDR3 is CASKRSGASHYEKYF. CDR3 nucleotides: TGTGCCAGCAAACGTTCCGGGGCTAGCCATTACGAGAAGTACTTC.

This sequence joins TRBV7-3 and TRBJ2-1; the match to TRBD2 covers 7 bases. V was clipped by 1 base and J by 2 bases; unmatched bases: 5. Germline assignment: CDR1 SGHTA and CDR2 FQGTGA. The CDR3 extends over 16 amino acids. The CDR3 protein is CASSLNYGGTYNEQFF. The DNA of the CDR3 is TGTGCCAGCAGCTTAAATTACGGGGGGACCTACAATGAGCAGTTCTTC.

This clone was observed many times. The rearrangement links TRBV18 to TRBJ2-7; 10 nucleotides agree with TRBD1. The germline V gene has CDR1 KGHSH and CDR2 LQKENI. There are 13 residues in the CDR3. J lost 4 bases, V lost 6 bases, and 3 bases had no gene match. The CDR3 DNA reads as TGTGCCAGCTCGACAGGGGGCGGGTACGAGCAGTACTTC. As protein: CASSTGGGYEQYF.

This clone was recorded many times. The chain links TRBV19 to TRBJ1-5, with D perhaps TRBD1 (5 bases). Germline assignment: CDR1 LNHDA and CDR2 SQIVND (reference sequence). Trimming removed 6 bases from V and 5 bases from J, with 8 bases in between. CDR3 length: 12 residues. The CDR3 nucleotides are TGTGCCAGTAGCTTGGGGCATCAGCCCCAGCATTTT. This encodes CASSLGHQPQHF.

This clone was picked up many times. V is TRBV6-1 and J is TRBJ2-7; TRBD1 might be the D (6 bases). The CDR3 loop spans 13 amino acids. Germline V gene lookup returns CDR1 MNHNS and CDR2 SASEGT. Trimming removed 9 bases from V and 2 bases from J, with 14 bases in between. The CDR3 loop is CASCSYRAYEQYF. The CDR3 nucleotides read TGTGCCAGTTGTTCCTACAGGGCCTACGAGCAGTACTTC.

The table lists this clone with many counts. The CDR3 coding sequence is TGTGCCAGCAGTTACGAGTTTGTGGACACTGAAGCTTTCTTT. Its translation: CASSYEFVDTEAFF. J is TRBJ1-1 and V is TRBV6-2 or TRBV6-3; no firm D call. V lost 2 bases to trimming and J lost 3 bases, with 10 bases between them. CDR3 length equals 14 residues. The germline CDR1 and CDR2 sequences are MNHEY and SVGEGT.

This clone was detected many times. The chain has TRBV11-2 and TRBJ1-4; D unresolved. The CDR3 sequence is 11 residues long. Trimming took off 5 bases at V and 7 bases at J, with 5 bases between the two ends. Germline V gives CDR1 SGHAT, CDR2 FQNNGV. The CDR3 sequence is CASSNSEKLFF. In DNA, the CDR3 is TGTGCCAGCAGCAATAGTGAAAAACTGTTTTTT.

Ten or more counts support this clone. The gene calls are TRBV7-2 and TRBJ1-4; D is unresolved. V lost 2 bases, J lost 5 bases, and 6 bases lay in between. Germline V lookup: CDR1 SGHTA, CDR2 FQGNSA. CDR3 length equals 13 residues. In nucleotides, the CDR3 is TGTGCCAGCAGCTTATCCTGGAATGAAAAACTGTTTTTT. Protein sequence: CASSLSWNEKLFF.

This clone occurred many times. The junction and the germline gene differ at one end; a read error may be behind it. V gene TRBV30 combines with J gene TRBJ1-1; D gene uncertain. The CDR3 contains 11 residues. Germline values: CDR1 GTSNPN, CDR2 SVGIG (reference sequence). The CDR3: CAWRLNTEAFF. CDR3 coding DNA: TGTGCCTGGCGCTTGAATACTGAAGCTTTCTTT.

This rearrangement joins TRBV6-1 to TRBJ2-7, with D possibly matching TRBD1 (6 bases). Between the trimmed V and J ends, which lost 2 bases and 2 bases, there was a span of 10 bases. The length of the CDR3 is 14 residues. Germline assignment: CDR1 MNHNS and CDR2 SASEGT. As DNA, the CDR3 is TGTGCCAGCAGTGAACAGGACAGCGCCTACGAGCAGTACTTC. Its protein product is CASSEQDSAYEQYF.

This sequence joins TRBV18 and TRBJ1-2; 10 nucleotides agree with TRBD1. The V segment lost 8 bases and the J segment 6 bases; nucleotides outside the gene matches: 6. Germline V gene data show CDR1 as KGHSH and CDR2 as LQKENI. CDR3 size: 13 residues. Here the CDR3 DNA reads TGTGCCAGCGGCGGGACAGGGGAGAATGGCTACACCTTC. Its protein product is CASGGTGENGYTF.

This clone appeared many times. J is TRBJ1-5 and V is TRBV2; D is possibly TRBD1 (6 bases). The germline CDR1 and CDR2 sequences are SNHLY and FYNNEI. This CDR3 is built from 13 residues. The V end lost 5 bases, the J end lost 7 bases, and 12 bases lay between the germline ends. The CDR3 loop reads CASSWGLGQPQHF. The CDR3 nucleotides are TGTGCCAGCAGTTGGGGGCTAGGACAGCCCCAGCATTTT.

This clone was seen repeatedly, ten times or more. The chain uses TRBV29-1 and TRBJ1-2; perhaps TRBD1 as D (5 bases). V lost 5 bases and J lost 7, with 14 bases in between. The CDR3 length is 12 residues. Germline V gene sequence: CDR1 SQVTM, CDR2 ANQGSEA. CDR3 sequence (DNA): TGCAGCGTTCCTACAGGATTTGGTGGCTACACCTTC. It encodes CSVPTGFGGYTF.

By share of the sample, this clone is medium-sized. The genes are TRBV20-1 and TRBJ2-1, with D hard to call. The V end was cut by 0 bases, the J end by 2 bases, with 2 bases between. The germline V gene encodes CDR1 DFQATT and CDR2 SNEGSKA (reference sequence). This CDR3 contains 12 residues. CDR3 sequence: CSARDAYNEQFF. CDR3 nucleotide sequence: TGCAGTGCTAGAGATGCCTACAATGAGCAGTTCTTC.

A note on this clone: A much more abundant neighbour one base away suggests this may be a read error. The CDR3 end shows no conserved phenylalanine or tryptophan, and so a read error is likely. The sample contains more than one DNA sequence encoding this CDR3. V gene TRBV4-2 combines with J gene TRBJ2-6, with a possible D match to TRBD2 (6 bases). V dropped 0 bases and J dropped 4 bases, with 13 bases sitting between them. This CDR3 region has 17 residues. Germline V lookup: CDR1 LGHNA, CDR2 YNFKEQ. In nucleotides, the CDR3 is TGTGCCAGCAGCCAAGATTGGAGCGGGTCAGGGGCCAACGTCCTGACTCTA. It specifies CASSQDWSGSGANVLTL.

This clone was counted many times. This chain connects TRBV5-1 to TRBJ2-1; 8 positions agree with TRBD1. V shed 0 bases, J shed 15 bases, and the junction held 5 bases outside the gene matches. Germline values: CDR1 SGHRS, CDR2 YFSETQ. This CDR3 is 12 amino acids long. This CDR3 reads CASSLEGTGGFF. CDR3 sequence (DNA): TGCGCCAGCAGCTTGGAAGGGACAGGAGGGTTCTTC. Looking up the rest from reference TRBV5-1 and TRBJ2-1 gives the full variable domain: KAGVTQTPRYLIKTRGQQVTLSCSPISGHRSVSWYQQTPGQGLQFLFEYFSETQRNKGNFPGRFSGRQFSNSRSEMNVSTLELGDSALYLCASSLEGTGGFFGPGTRLTVL.

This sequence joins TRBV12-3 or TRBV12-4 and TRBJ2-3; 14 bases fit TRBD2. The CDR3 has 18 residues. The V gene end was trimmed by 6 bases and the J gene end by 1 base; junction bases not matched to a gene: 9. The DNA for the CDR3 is TGTGCCAGCAGGGGACTAGCGGGAGTGCGAGAGGGCACAGATACGCAGTATTTT. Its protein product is CASRGLAGVREGTDTQYF.

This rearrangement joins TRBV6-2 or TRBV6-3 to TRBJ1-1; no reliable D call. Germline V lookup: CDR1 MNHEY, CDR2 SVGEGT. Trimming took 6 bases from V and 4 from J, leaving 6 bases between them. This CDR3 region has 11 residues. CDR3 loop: CASSMSTEAFF. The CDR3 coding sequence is TGTGCCAGCAGCATGAGCACTGAAGCTTTCTTT.

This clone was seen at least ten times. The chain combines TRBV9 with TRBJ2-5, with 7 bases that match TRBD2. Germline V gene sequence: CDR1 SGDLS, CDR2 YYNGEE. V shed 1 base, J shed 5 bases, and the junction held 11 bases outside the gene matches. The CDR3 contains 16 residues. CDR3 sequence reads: CASSVRGGRGGETQYF. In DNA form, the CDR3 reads TGTGCCAGCAGCGTAAGAGGCGGGAGAGGAGGGGAGACCCAGTACTTC.

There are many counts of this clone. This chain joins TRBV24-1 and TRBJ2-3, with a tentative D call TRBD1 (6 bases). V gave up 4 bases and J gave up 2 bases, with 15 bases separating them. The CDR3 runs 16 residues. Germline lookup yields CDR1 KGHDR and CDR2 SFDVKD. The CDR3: CATSDPTGTSTDTQYF. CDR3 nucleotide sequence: TGTGCCACCAGTGACCCCACAGGGACATCCACAGATACGCAGTATTTT.